Given below is one TCR beta chain in context. These data come from a study of blood T cell repertoires in COVID-19. Whole-study context: T cells, B-cell-depleted T cells, or PBMCs provided the cDNA or gDNA that served as material.

The CDR3 spans 14 residues. CDR1 and CDR2 (germline): SGHRS, YFSETQ. The V gene lost 0 bases and the J gene lost 5 bases, with 10 bases spanning the gap. Here immunoSEQ multiplex PCR was the method, and the copy in TCRdb shows in-frame clones only, minus some. The data contain roughly 200,000 clones, more than 70% of them singletons. Material: PBMCs or T cells enriched from blood (not recorded which). J is TRBJ2-3 and V is TRBV5-1, with D possibly being TRBD1 (5 bases). This receptor was identified in a man aged 35 to 55 with acute COVID-19. CDR3 DNA: TGCGCCAGCAGCTTGGAGGGGCTGAGAGATACGCAGTATTTT. This sequence encodes CASSLEGLRDTQYF.